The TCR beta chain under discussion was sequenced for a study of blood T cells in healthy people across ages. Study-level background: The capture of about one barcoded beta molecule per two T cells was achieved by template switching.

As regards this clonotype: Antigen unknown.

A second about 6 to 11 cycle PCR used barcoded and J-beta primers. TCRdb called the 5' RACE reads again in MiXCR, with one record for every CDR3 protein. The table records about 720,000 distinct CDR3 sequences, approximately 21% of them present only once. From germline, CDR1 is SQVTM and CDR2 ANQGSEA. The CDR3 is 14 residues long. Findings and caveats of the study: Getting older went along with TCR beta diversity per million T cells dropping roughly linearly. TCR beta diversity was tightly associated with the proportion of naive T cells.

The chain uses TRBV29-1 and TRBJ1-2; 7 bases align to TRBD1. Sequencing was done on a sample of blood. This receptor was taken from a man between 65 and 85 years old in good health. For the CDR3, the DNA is TGCAGTGTTCGACAGGGTCTGATCAACTATGGCTACACCTTC. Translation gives CSVRQGLINYGYTF.